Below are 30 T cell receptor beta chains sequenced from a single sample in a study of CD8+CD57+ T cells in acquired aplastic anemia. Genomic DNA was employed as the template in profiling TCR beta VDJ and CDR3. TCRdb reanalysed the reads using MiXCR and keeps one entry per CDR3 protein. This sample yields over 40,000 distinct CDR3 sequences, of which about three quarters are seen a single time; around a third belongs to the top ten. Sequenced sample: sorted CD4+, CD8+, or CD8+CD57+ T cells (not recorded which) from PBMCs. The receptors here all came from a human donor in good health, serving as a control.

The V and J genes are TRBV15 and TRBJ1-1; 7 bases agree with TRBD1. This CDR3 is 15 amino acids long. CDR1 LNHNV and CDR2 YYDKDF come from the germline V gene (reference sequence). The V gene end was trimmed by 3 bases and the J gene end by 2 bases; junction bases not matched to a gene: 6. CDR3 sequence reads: CATSRGQRYNTEAFF. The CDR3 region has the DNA TGTGCCACCAGCAGGGGACAGCGATACAACACTGAAGCTTTCTTT.

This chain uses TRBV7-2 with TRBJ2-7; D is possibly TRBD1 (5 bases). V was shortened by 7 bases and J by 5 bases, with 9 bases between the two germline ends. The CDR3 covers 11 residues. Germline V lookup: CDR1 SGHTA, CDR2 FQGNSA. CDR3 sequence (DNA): TGTGCCAGCACCAGGGAACACGAGCAGTACTTC. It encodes CASTREHEQYF.

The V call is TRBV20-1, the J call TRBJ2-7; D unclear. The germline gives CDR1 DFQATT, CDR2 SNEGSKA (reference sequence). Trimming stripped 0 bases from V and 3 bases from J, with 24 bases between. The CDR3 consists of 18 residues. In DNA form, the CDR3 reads TGCAGTGCTAGAGATTTATTTGGAATTCATGATTCGGACTACGAGCAGTACTTC. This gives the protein CSARDLFGIHDSDYEQYF.

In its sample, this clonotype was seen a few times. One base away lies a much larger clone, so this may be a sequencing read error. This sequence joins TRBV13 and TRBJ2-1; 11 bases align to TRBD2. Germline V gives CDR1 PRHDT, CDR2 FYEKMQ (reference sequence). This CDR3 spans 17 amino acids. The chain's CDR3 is CSSSSREGTSGNNEQFF. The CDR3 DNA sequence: TGTTCCAGCAGTTCTCGGGAAGGGACTAGCGGCAACAATGAGCAGTTCTTC.

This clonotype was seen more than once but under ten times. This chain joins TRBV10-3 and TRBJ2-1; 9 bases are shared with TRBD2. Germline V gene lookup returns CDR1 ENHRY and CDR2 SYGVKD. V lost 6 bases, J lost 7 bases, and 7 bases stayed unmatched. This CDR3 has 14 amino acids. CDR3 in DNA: TGTGCCATCAGGGAGCTAGCGGGATGGAATGAGCAGTTCTTC. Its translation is CAIRELAGWNEQFF.

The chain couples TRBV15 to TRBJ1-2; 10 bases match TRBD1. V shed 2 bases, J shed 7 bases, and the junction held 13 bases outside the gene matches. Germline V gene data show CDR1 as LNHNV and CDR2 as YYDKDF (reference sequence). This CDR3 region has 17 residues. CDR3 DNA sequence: TGTGCCACCAGCAGAATTACGGGGTTCGGGACAGGGGCTGGCTACACCTTC. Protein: CATSRITGFGTGAGYTF.

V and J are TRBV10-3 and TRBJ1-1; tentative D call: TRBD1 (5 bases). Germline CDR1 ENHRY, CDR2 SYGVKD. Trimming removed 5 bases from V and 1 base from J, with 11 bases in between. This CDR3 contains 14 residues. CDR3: CAISSPTGNTEAFF. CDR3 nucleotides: TGTGCCATCAGTTCACCAACAGGGAACACTGAAGCTTTCTTT.

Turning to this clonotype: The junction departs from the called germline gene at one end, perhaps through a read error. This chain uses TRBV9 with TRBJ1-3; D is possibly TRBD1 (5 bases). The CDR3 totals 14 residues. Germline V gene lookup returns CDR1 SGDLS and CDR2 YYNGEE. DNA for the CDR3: TGTGCCAGTAGCGAAAGGGGCTCTGGAAACACCATATATTTT. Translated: CASSERGSGNTIYF.

The CDR3 coding sequence is TGTGCCAGCAGTGAATGGGGGGAGGAGAGTTCACCCCTCCACTTT. Residues: CASSEWGEESSPLHF. The rearrangement uses TRBV25-1 and TRBJ1-6; tentatively, D is TRBD1 (5 bases). The V gene lost 1 base and the J gene lost 9 bases, with 13 bases spanning the gap. The CDR3 covers 15 residues. Germline lookup yields CDR1 MGHDK and CDR2 SYGVNS.

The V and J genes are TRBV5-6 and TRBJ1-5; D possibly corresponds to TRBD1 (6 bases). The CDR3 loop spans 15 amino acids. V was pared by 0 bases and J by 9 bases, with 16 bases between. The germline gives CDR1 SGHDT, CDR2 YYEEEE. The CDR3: CASSLGGGPVGPQHF. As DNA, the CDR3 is TGTGCCAGCAGCTTGGGTGGGGGGCCGGTTGGGCCCCAGCATTTT.

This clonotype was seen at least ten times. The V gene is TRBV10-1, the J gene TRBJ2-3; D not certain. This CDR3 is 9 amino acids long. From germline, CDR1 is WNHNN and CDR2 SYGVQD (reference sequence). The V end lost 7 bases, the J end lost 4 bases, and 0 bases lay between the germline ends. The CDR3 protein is CASTDTQYF. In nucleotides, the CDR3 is TGCGCCAGCACAGATACGCAGTATTTT.

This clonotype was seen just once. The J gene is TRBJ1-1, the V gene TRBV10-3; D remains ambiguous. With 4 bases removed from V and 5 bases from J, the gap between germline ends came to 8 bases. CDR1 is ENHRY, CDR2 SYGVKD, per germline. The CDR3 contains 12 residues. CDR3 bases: TGTGCCATCAGTGCGGTTCGAACTGAAGCTTTCTTT. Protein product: CAISAVRTEAFF.

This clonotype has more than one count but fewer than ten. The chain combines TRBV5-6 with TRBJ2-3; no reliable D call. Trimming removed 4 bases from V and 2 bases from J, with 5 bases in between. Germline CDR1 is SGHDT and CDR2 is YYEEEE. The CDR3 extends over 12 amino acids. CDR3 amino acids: CASSVYTDTQYF. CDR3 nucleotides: TGTGCCAGCAGCGTGTACACAGATACGCAGTATTTT.

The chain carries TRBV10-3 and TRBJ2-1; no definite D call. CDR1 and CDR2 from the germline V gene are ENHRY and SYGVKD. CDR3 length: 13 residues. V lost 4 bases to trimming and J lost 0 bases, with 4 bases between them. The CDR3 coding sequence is TGTGCCATCAGTGCCTACTCCTACAATGAGCAGTTCTTC. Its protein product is CAISAYSYNEQFF.

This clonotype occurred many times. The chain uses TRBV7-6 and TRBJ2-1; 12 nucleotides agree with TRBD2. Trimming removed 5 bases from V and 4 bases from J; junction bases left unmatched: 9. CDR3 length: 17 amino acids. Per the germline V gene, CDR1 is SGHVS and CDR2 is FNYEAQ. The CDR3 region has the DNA TGTGCCAGCAGCCAGACCATGGGACTAGCGGGTTACAATGAGCAGTTCTTC. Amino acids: CASSQTMGLAGYNEQFF.

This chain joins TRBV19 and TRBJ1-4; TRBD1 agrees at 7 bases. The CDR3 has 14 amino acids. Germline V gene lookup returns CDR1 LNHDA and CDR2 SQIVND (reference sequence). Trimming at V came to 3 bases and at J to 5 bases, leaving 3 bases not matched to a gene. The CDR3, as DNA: TGTGCCAGTAGTATCCAGGGACAGAATGAAAAACTGTTTTTT. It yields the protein CASSIQGQNEKLFF. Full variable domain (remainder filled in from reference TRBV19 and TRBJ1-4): DGGITQSPKYLFRKEGQNVTLSCEQNLNHDAMYWYRQDPGQGLRLIYYSQIVNDFQKGDIAEGYSVSREKKESFPLTVTSAQKNPTAFYLCASSIQGQNEKLFFGSGTQLSVL.

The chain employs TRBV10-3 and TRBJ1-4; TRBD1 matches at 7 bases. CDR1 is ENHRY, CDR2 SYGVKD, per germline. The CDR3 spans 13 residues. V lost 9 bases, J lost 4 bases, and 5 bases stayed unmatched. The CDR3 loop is CAIRDRVNEKLFF. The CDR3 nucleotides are TGTGCCATACGGGACAGAGTTAATGAAAAACTGTTTTTT.

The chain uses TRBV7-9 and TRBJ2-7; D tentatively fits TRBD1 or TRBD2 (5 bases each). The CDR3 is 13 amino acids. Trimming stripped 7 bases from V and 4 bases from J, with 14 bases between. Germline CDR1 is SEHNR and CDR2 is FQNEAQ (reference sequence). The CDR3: CASIDPWGYEQYF. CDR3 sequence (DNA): TGTGCCAGCATCGATCCTTGGGGGTACGAGCAGTACTTC.

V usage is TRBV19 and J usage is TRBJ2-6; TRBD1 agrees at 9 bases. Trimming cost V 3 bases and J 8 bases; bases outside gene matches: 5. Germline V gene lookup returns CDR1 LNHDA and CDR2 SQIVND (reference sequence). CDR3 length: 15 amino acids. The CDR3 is CASSIRGQGTNVLTF. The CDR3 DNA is TGTGCCAGTAGTATTAGAGGACAGGGGACCAACGTCCTGACTTTC.

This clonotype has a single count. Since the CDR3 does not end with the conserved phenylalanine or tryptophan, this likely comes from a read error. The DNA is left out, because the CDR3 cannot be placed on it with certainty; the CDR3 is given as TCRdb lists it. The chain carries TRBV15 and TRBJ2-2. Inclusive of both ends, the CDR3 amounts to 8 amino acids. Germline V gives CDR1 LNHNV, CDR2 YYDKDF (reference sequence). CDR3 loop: CATSSDAA.

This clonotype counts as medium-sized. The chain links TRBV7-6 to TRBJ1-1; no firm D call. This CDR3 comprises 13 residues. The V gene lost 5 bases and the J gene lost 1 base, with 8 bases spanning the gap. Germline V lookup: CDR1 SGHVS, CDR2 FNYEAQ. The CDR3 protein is CASSLDKNTEAFF. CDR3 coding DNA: TGTGCCAGCAGCCTCGACAAGAACACTGAAGCTTTCTTT.

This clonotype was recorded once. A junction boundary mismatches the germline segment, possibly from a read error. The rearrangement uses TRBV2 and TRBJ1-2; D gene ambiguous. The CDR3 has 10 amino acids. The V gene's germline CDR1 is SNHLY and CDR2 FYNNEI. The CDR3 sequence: CASSARTPYF. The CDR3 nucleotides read TGTGCCAGCAGCGCAAGGACGCCCTACTTC.

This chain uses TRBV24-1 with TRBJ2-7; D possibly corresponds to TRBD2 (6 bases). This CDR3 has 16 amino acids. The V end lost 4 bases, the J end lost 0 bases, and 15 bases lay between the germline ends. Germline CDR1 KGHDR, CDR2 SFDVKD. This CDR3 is CATSDSNRTNSYEQYF. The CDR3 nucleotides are TGTGCCACCAGTGACTCCAACCGGACTAACTCCTACGAGCAGTACTTC.

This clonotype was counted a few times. The chain's CDR3 is CSVGGGEQETQYF. The CDR3, as DNA: TGCAGCGTTGGAGGGGGAGAACAAGAGACCCAGTACTTC. V gene TRBV29-1 combines with J gene TRBJ2-5; TRBD1 is a possible D gene (6 bases). The length of the CDR3 is 13 residues. Germline lookup yields CDR1 SQVTM and CDR2 ANQGSEA. Trimming removed 4 bases from V and 2 bases from J, with 11 bases in between.

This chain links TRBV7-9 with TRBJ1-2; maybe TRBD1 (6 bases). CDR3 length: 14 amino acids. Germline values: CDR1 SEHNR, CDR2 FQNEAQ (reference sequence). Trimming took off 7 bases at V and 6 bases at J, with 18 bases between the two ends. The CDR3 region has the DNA TGTGCCAGCAACGGGGGGCAGGGACTGAATGGCTACACCTTC. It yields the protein CASNGGQGLNGYTF.

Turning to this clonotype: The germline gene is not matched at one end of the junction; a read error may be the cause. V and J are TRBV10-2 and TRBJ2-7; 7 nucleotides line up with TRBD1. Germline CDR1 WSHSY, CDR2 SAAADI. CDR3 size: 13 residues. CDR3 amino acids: CAISTGTPYEQYF. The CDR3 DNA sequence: TGTGCCATCTCGACAGGGACCCCCTACGAGCAGTACTTC.

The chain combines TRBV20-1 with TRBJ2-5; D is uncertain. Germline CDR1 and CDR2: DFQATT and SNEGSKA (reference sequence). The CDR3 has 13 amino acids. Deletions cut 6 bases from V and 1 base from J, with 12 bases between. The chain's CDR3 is CSAQKVVQETQYF. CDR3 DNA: TGCAGTGCCCAAAAGGTCGTCCAAGAGACCCAGTACTTC.

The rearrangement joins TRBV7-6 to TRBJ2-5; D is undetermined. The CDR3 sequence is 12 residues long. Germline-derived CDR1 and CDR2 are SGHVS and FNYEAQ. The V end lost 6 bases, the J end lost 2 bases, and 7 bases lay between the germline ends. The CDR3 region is CASSRQQETQYF. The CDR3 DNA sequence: TGTGCCAGCAGTAGGCAGCAAGAGACCCAGTACTTC.

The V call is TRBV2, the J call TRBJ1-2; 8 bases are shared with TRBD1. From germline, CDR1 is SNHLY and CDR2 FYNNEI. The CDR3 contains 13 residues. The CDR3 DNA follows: TGTGCAGACAGGGGTCGCGGGGGCTATGGCTACACCTTC. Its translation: CADRGRGGYGYTF.

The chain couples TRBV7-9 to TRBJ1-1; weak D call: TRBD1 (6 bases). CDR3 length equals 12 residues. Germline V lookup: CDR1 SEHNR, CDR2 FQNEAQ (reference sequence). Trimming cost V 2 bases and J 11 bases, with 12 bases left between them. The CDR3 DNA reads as TGTGCCAGCAGCTTACAGGGGAAGGGGGCTTTCTTT. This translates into CASSLQGKGAFF.